The present TCR beta chain was sequenced within a study of OX40 agonist ivuxolimab in advanced cancers. Turning to the study itself: Patients were infused with ivuxolimab every 2 weeks at 0.01 to 10 mg/kg.

The protocol was immunoSEQ multiplex PCR, while the TCRdb copy is restricted to in-frame clones and leaves out a portion. The sample lists 68,000 or so clones; about 82% were seen once. The TCR was taken from an adult with an advanced solid tumor such as melanoma, head and neck, liver or kidney cancer. Sequencing was performed on CD4+ or CD8+ T cells sorted from blood, taken in a trial of the OX40 agonist ivuxolimab.

Written as DNA, the CDR3 is TGCGCCAGCAGCCAAGTTGGCGGGTCCTACAATGAGCAGTTCTTC. Residues: CASSQVGGSYNEQFF. The chain recombines TRBV4-1 with TRBJ2-1; perhaps TRBD2 as D (5 bases). The CDR3 spans 15 residues. CDR1 MGHRA and CDR2 YSYEKL come from the germline V gene. V lost 1 base and J 1 base, leaving 8 bases between the germline ends.